This T cell receptor beta chain was captured by sequencing in a study of T cell changes during pregnancy in multiple sclerosis. Using immunoSEQ multiplex PCR, the repertoire was profiled, and TCRdb retains in-frame clones only, with some absent. The data contain 70,000 to 95,000 clones, roughly 95% of them seen just once; the ten biggest clones take up approximately 0.7%. In this sample, this clone turned up a few times. The sequence came from a female donor in good health, enrolled as a control in a pregnancy study. Sequenced material: peripheral blood, taken in the second trimester of pregnancy.

The DNA for the CDR3 is TGTGCCAGCAGTGACTCTGCGGGGGGGCCCACCGGGGAGCTGTTTTTT. Translation: CASSDSAGGPTGELFF. The chain recombines TRBV6-4 with TRBJ2-2; 9 nucleotides line up with TRBD2. CDR3 length equals 16 residues. Germline V lookup: CDR1 MRHNA, CDR2 SNTAGT. The V segment lost 0 bases and the J segment 4 bases; nucleotides outside the gene matches: 3.